The text below deals with one TCR beta chain. V lost 3 bases to trimming and J lost 6 bases, with 18 bases between them. This CDR3 comprises 15 residues. The germline V gene has CDR1 DFQATT and CDR2 SNEGSKA (reference sequence). The record originates from a study of patients and donors after allogeneic stem cell transplantation. Via MiXCR, TCRdb re-called the RT-PCR reads, giving one row per CDR3 protein. The sample holds 70,000 or so distinct CDR3 sequences, more than 25% seen once. Sequenced input: blood, either unsorted or a sorted T cell fraction (not recorded which). The sequence derives from a human donor who was either an allogeneic HSCT recipient or a stem cell or donor lymphocyte infusion donor (not recorded which). It is not recorded whose cells these are; they may come from a transplant donor. This chain uses TRBV20-1 with TRBJ1-5; maybe TRBD1 (5 bases). CDR3 nucleotide sequence: TGCAGTGCTAGTAATCCAGGGTCGTTGAGTCAGCCCCAGCATTTT. It translates to CSASNPGSLSQPQHF.